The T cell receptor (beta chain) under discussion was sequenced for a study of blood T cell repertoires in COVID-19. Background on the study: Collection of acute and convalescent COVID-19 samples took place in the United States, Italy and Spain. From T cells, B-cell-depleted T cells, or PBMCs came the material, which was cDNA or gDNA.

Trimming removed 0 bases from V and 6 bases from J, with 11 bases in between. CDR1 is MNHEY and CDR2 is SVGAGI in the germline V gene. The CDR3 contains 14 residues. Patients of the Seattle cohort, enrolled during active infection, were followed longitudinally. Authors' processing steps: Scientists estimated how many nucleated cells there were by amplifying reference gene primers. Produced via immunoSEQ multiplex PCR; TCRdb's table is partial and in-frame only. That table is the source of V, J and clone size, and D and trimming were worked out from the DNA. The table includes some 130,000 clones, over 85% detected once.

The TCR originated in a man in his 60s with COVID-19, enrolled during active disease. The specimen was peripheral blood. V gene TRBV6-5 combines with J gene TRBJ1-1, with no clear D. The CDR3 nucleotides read TGTGCCAGCAGTTACTCGAGAGTGGTAGCTGAAGCTTTCTTT. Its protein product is CASSYSRVVAEAFF.